This record covers a single T cell receptor (beta chain). Its antigen is unidentified. PCR was performed using 60 Vbeta and 13 Jbeta primers. Sequencing was performed with immunoSEQ multiplex PCR; in TCRdb, only in-frame clones are kept and a portion is missing. Its table records roughly 72,000 clones. The sample belongs to a study of cytomegalovirus exposure and HLA in healthy donors. The CDR3 has 15 amino acids. Trimming pared 6 bases from V and 8 bases from J, leaving 22 bases between. CDR1 SEHNR and CDR2 FQNEAQ come from the germline V gene (reference sequence). Broader study findings: TRBV6-2, TRBV6-3 and some other V segments were excluded as indistinguishable. A later examination showed that TCR association rates differed by HLA locus, with DRB1 most and HLA-C fewest. Follow-up analysis seemed to connect common viral pathogens with several of the most significant clusters identified.

This TCR came from a man aged 18 to 29 in good health and CMV-seropositive. This rearrangement joins TRBV7-9 to TRBJ1-1; maybe TRBD1 (6 bases). The source material was PBMCs. For the CDR3, the DNA is TGTGCCAGCAGGACTCAACTGGCAGGGGATGGCGAAGCTTTCTTT. Encoded protein: CASRTQLAGDGEAFF.